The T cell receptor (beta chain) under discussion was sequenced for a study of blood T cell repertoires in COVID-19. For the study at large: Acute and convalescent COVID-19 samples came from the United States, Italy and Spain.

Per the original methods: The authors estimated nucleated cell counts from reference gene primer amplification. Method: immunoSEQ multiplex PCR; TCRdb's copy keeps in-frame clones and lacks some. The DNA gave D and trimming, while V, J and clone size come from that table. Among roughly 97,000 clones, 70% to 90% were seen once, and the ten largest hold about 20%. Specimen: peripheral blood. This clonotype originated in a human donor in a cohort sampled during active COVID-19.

The CDR3 DNA reads as TGTGCCAGCAGCTTAGGGGGCGGTGGAAATAATGAGCAGTTCTTC. It translates to CASSLGGGGNNEQFF. The chain is built from TRBV7-2 and TRBJ2-1, with TRBD1 as a possible D gene (5 bases). Germline CDR1 and CDR2: SGHTA and FQGNSA. The CDR3 totals 15 residues. Trimming left V 1 base short and J 7 bases short, with 14 bases between.